One sample yielded the 9 T cell receptor beta chains listed below, sequenced in a study of blood T cell repertoires in COVID-19 (dated by TCRdb to the early 2020s). Library preparation employed the immunoSEQ multiplex PCR assay. This is the immuneACCESS table as TCRdb keeps it, with only in-frame sequences that have V and J called. A part of the clones is gone; compared with another copy, unresolved V genes explain less than half, and the rest is unexplained. A total of 200,000 to 300,000 clones appear in this sample, about 89% of them only once. The ten largest make up 1.5% of the sample. What was sequenced was peripheral blood. Receptors originate from a woman aged 40 to 50 who had recovered from COVID-19.

J is TRBJ1-5 and V is TRBV5-1; D is unclear. Trimming left V 4 bases short and J 0 bases short, with 14 bases between. CDR3 length: 16 amino acids. Per the germline V gene, CDR1 is SGHRS and CDR2 is YFSETQ. CDR3 sequence: CASSPWAGHSNQPQHF. The DNA for the CDR3 is TGCGCCAGCAGCCCTTGGGCGGGTCATAGCAATCAGCCCCAGCATTTT.

This clone showed up just once. V and J are TRBV10-3 and TRBJ2-5; D perhaps matches TRBD1 (5 bases). Germline loops: CDR1 ENHRY, CDR2 SYGVKD. The ends were cut back, 0 bases at V and 5 bases at J, with 10 bases in the middle. The CDR3 length is 14 residues. The CDR3 region is CAISESYRLETQYF. In nucleotides, the CDR3 is TGTGCCATCAGTGAGTCGTACAGGTTGGAGACCCAGTACTTC.

This chain connects TRBV7-6 to TRBJ2-1; D call uncertain. The CDR3 is 12 amino acids. Germline V lookup: CDR1 SGHVS, CDR2 FNYEAQ. V lost 1 base, J lost 10 bases, and 8 bases lay in between. The CDR3 region is CASSLVGGEQFF. The CDR3 region has the DNA TGTGCCAGCAGCTTAGTTGGCGGCGAGCAGTTCTTC.

The gene calls are TRBV5-1 and TRBJ2-3; 7 nucleotides agree with TRBD1. The CDR3 totals 15 residues. CDR1 and CDR2 from the germline V gene are SGHRS and YFSETQ. Trimming removed 0 bases from V and 4 bases from J; junction bases left unmatched: 5. The CDR3 sequence is CASSLGKGGPDTQYF. The CDR3 region has the DNA TGCGCCAGCAGCTTGGGGAAAGGGGGCCCAGATACGCAGTATTTT.

In its sample, this clone was seen a few times. This sequence joins TRBV2 and TRBJ2-7; 12 bases are a match to TRBD2. Germline-derived CDR1 and CDR2 are SNHLY and FYNNEI. The CDR3 has 17 residues. The V gene end was trimmed by 6 bases and the J gene end by 3 bases; junction bases not matched to a gene: 12. The CDR3 nucleotides read TGTGCCAGCAGGAACCCTGGACTAGCGGGGACCAACTACGAGCAGTACTTC. Translated: CASRNPGLAGTNYEQYF. The full variable domain, completed using reference TRBV2 and TRBJ2-7, is EPEVTQTPSHQVTQMGQEVILRCVPISNHLYFYWYRQILGQKVEFLVSFYNNEISEKSEIFDDQFSVERPDGSNFTLKIRSTKLEDSAMYFCASRNPGLAGTNYEQYFGPGTRLTVT.

The chain carries TRBV7-2 and TRBJ2-5; D not certain. Germline CDR1 and CDR2: SGHTA and FQGNSA. Trimming removed 1 base from V and 5 bases from J, with 14 bases in between. This CDR3 region has 15 residues. As DNA, the CDR3 is TGTGCCAGCAGCTTAGACTCCCGGGTGGTGGAGACCCAGTACTTC. This encodes CASSLDSRVVETQYF.

The chain joins TRBV11-1 to TRBJ2-5, with 11 positions matching TRBD2. Germline CDR1 SGHAT, CDR2 FQDESV (reference sequence). V lost 3 bases and J lost 3; bases outside the gene matches: 6. This CDR3 comprises 16 residues. The CDR3 loop is CASSFLAGGPKETQYF. The CDR3 DNA sequence: TGTGCCAGCAGCTTCCTAGCGGGGGGCCCCAAAGAGACCCAGTACTTC.

The chain is built from TRBV19 and TRBJ2-1, with D perhaps matching TRBD1 (5 bases). The CDR3 has 15 amino acids. V lost 3 bases to trimming and J lost 4 bases, with 13 bases between them. CDR1 is LNHDA and CDR2 is SQIVND in the germline V gene (reference sequence). CDR3 bases: TGTGCCAGTAGTATGGGGCAGGGATATTACAATGAGCAGTTCTTC. Amino acid sequence: CASSMGQGYYNEQFF.

The chain joins TRBV5-6 to TRBJ2-4, with a possible D match to TRBD1 (6 bases). Trimming cost V 4 bases and J 6 bases, with 14 bases left between them. CDR1 is SGHDT, CDR2 YYEEEE, per germline. CDR3 length: 14 amino acids. CDR3 coding DNA: TGTGCCAGCAGCGAGAACAGGGTCTTAAACATTCAGTACTTC. As protein: CASSENRVLNIQYF.